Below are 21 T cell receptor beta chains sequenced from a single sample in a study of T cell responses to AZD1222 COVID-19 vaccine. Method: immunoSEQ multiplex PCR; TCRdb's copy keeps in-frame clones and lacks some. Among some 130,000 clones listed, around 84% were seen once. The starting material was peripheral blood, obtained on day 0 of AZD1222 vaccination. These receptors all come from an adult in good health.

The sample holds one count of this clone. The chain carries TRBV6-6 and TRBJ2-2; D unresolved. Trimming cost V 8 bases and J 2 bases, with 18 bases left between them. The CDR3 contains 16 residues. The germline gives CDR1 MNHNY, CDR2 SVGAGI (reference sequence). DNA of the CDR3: TGTGCCAGCGCTCCCCCCCCGGTCCTTAACACCGGGGAGCTGTTTTTT. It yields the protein CASAPPPVLNTGELFF.

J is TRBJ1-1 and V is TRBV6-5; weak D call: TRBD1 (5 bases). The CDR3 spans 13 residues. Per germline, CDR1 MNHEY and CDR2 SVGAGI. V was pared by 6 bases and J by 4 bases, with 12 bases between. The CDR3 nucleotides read TGTGCCAGCAGGAGACAGATAGGCACTGAAGCTTTCTTT. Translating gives CASRRQIGTEAFF.

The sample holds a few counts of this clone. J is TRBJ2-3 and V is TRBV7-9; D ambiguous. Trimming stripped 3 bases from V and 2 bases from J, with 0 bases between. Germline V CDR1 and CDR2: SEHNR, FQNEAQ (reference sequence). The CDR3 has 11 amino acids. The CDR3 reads CASSFTDTQYF. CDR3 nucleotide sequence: TGTGCCAGCAGCTTCACAGATACGCAGTATTTT. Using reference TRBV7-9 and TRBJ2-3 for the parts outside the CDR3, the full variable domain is DTGVSQNPRHKITKRGQNVTFRCDPISEHNRLYWYRQTLGQGPEFLTYFQNEAQLEKSRLLSDRFSAERPKGSFSTLEIQRTEQGDSAMYLCASSFTDTQYFGPGTRLTVL.

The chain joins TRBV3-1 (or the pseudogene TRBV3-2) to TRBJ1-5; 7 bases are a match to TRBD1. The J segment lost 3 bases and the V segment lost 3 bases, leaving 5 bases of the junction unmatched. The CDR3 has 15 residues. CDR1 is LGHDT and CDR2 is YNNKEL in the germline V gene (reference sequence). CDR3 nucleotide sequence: TGTGCCAGCAGCCAGATGGGACAGAACAATCAGCCCCAGCATTTT. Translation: CASSQMGQNNQPQHF.

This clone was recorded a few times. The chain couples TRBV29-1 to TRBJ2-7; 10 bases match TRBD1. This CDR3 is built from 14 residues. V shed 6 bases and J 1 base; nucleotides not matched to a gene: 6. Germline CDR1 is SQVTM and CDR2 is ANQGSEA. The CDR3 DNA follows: TGCAGCGTGAGGACAGGGGGTTATTCCTACGAGCAGTACTTC. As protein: CSVRTGGYSYEQYF.

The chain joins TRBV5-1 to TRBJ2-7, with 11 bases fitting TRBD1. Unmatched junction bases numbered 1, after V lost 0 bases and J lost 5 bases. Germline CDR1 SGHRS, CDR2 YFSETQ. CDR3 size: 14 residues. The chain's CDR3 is CASSLAGQGDEQYF. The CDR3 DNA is TGCGCCAGCAGCTTGGCGGGACAGGGGGACGAGCAGTACTTC.

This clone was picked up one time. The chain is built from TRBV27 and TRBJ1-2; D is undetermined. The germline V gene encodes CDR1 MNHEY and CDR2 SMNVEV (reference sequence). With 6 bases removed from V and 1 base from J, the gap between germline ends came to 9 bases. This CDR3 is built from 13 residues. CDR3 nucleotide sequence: TGTGCCAGCAGGATGAACCTTAACTATGGCTACACCTTC. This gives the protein CASRMNLNYGYTF.

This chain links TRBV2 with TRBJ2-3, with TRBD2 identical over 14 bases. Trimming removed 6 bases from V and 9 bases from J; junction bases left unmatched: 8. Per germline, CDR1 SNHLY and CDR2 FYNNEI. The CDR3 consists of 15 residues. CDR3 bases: TGTGCCAGCAGGGGGACTAGCGGGGGTGGAAACACGCAGTATTTT. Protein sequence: CASRGTSGGGNTQYF.

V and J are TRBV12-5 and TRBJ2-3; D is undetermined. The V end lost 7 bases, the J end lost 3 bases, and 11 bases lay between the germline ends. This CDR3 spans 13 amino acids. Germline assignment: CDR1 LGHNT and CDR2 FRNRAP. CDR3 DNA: TGTGCTAGTGCTCCAGCCGGGACAGATACGCAGTATTTT. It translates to CASAPAGTDTQYF.

CDR3 nucleotides: TGTGCCAGCAGTTCCCCGACTGTACTTGCAACTAATGAAAAACTGTTTTTT. This codes for CASSSPTVLATNEKLFF. The gene calls are TRBV28 and TRBJ1-4; D call uncertain. The CDR3 is made up of 17 amino acids. The germline V gene has CDR1 MDHEN and CDR2 SYDVKM. Trimming took 4 bases from V and 0 from J, leaving 15 bases between them.

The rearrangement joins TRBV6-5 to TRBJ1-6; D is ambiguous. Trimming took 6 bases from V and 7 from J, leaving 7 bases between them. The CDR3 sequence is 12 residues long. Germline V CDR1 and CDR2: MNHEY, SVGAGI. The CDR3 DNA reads TGTGCCAGCAGCCTATCCAATTCACCCCTCCACTTT. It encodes CASSLSNSPLHF.

Written as DNA, the CDR3 is TGTGCCAGCAGTCGCGAGGGGACGGGTCCCTACGAGCAGTACTTC. Its translation is CASSREGTGPYEQYF. The chain recombines TRBV7-9 with TRBJ2-7; D is possibly TRBD1 or TRBD2 (5 bases each). CDR3 length: 15 residues. Trimming shortened V by 6 bases and J by 2 bases, and 17 bases separated the two germline ends. Looked up from germline, CDR1 is SEHNR and CDR2 is FQNEAQ (reference sequence).

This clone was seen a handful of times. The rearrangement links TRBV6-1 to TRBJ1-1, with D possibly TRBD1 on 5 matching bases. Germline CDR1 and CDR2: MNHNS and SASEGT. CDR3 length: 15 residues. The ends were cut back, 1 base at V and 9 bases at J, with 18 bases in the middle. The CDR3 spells CASSEGGSPTDQAFF. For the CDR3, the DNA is TGTGCCAGCAGTGAAGGGGGTAGCCCGACAGATCAAGCTTTCTTT.

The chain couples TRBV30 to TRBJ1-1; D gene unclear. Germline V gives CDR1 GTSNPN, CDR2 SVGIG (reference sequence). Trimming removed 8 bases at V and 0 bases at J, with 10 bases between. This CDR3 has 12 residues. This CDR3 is CAQASMNTEAFF. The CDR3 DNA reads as TGTGCCCAGGCCAGCATGAACACTGAAGCTTTCTTT.

CDR3 DNA sequence: TGTGCCTGGAGTGTAGAGCTTTTGAACACTGAAGCTTTCTTT. Protein sequence: CAWSVELLNTEAFF. The chain is built from TRBV30 and TRBJ1-1; D is undetermined. Germline-derived CDR1 and CDR2 are GTSNPN and SVGIG (reference sequence). Trimming shortened V by 0 bases and J by 0 bases, and 8 bases separated the two germline ends. This CDR3 has 14 residues.

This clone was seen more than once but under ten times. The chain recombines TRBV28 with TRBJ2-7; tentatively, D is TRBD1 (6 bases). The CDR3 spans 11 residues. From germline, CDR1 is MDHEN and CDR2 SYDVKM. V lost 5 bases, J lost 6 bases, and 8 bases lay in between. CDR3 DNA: TGTGCCAGCAGTCCCAGGGGCGAGCAGTACTTC. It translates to CASSPRGEQYF. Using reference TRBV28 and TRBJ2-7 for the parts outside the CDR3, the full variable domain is DVKVTQSSRYLVKRTGEKVFLECVQDMDHENMFWYRQDPGLGLRLIYFSYDVKMKEKGDIPEGYSVSREKKERFSLILESASTNQTSMYLCASSPRGEQYFGPGTRLTVT.

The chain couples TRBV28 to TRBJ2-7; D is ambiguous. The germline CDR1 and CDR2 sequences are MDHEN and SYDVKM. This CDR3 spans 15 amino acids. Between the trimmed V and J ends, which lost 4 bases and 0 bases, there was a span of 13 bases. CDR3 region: CASSSIPRSSYEQYF. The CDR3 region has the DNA TGTGCCAGCAGTTCAATCCCCAGGAGCTCCTACGAGCAGTACTTC.

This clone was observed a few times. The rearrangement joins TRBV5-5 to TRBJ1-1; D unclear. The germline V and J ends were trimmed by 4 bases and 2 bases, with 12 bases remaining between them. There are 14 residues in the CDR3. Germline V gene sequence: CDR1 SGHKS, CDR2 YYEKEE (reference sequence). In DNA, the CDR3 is TGTGCCAGCAGCCCCGGCTACAGCAACACTGAAGCTTTCTTT. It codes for CASSPGYSNTEAFF.

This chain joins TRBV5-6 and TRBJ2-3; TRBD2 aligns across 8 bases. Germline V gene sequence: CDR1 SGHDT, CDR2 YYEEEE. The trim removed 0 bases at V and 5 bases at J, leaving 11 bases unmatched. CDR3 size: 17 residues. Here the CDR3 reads CASSLVKRGLALDTQYF. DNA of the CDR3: TGTGCCAGCAGCTTGGTAAAGAGAGGACTAGCTCTAGATACGCAGTATTTT.

The CDR3 region is CASSSGTVAYEQYF. The CDR3, as DNA: TGTGCCAGCAGCTCCGGGACAGTCGCCTACGAGCAGTACTTC. The rearrangement uses TRBV7-6 and TRBJ2-7, with 7 bases fitting TRBD1. Germline V gene lookup returns CDR1 SGHVS and CDR2 FNYEAQ. With 4 bases clipped from V and 2 bases from J, the junction kept 5 bases outside the gene matches. The CDR3 is 14 amino acids.

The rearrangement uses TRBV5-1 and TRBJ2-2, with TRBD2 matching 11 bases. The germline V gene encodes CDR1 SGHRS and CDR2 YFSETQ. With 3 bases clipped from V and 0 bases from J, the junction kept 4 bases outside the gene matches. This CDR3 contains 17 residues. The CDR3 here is CASSWTSGPANTGELFF. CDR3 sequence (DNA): TGCGCCAGCAGCTGGACTAGCGGGCCAGCGAACACCGGGGAGCTGTTTTTT. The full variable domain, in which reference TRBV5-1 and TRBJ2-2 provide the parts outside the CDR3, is KAGVTQTPRYLIKTRGQQVTLSCSPISGHRSVSWYQQTPGQGLQFLFEYFSETQRNKGNFPGRFSGRQFSNSRSEMNVSTLELGDSALYLCASSWTSGPANTGELFFGEGSRLTVL.